The 22 T cell receptor beta chains given below trace back to one sample, sequenced in a study of blood T cell repertoires in COVID-19. Clones were read by immunoSEQ multiplex PCR, and TCRdb kept only the in-frame ones, dropping some. The data hold roughly 32,000 clones, with roughly four fifths observed a single time. Sequenced sample: peripheral blood. The receptors were gathered from a human donor in a cohort sampled during active COVID-19.

The chain has TRBV5-5 and TRBJ2-3; 8 bases map to TRBD1. From germline, CDR1 is SGHKS and CDR2 YYEKEE (reference sequence). There are 20 residues in the CDR3. Losses at the gene ends were 6 bases for V and 1 base for J; bases not matched to a gene: 22. DNA for the CDR3: TGTGCCAGCAAACTCGCAAATGTCCCGGGACAGGTTCTCGGCACAGATACGCAGTATTTT. It codes for CASKLANVPGQVLGTDTQYF.

This clone was detected a few times. The chain uses TRBV10-3 and TRBJ2-5, with D maybe TRBD1 (5 bases). With 0 bases removed from V and 7 bases from J, the gap between germline ends came to 6 bases. The V gene's germline CDR1 is ENHRY and CDR2 SYGVKD. The CDR3 is 12 residues long. The CDR3 spells CAISESGATQYF. In nucleotides, the CDR3 is TGTGCCATCAGTGAGTCAGGGGCGACCCAGTACTTC.

This clone was observed once. This sequence joins TRBV7-9 and TRBJ1-2; 7 positions agree with TRBD1. Losses at the gene ends were 7 bases for V and 0 bases for J; bases not matched to a gene: 5. CDR1 and CDR2 from the germline V gene are SEHNR and FQNEAQ (reference sequence). CDR3 length: 14 amino acids. CDR3 DNA sequence: TGTGCCAGCATTAAGGGGGCGGCTAACTATGGCTACACCTTC. This encodes CASIKGAANYGYTF.

This sequence joins TRBV28 and TRBJ2-1; 11 positions match TRBD1. The CDR3 runs 15 residues. V was pared by 6 bases and J by 4 bases, with 5 bases of the junction left unmatched. CDR1 is MDHEN and CDR2 is SYDVKM in the germline V gene. The CDR3 DNA follows: TGTGCCAGCAGCTACCGGGACAGGGGGTACAATGAGCAGTTCTTC. Translation: CASSYRDRGYNEQFF.

The chain recombines TRBV7-9 with TRBJ1-4, with 10 nucleotides matching TRBD1. Germline CDR1 reads SEHNR; CDR2 reads FQNEAQ (reference sequence). The V segment lost 5 bases and the J segment 7 bases; nucleotides outside the gene matches: 7. CDR3 length: 15 residues. The CDR3 DNA reads as TGTGCCAGCAGCCTCCGACAGGGGGCTACTGAAAAACTGTTTTTT. It specifies CASSLRQGATEKLFF.

V usage is TRBV5-8 and J usage is TRBJ2-1; 9 bases align to TRBD2. Germline values: CDR1 SGHTS, CDR2 YDEGEE. This CDR3 is built from 17 residues. Germline trimming cut 4 bases from V and 4 bases from J; bases unmatched to any gene: 12. The CDR3 protein is CASSLLFSGGQYNEQFF. In DNA form, the CDR3 reads TGTGCCAGCAGCCTCCTCTTTAGCGGGGGCCAATACAATGAGCAGTTCTTC.

V usage is TRBV9 and J usage is TRBJ2-3, with 8 bases lining up with TRBD2. The CDR3 sequence is 16 residues long. The V and J ends lost 0 bases and 3 bases, in that order; junction bases with no gene match: 6. The V gene's germline CDR1 is SGDLS and CDR2 YYNGEE. CDR3 bases: TGTGCCAGCAGCGTAGGGCCGGGAGGGCCTACAGATACGCAGTATTTT. Translation gives CASSVGPGGPTDTQYF.

This chain links TRBV5-1 with TRBJ1-2; 10 nucleotides match TRBD1. The CDR3 totals 14 residues. Germline V gene sequence: CDR1 SGHRS, CDR2 YFSETQ. The V segment lost 4 bases and the J segment 8 bases; nucleotides outside the gene matches: 8. CDR3 in DNA: TGCGCCAGCAGCCTGACAGGGGGCAGGGGCGGCTACACCTTC. Translating it yields CASSLTGGRGGYTF. Full variable domain (missing parts from reference TRBV5-1 and TRBJ1-2): KAGVTQTPRYLIKTRGQQVTLSCSPISGHRSVSWYQQTPGQGLQFLFEYFSETQRNKGNFPGRFSGRQFSNSRSEMNVSTLELGDSALYLCASSLTGGRGGYTFGSGTRLTVV.

This clone was counted once. This chain uses TRBV28 with TRBJ1-5; the D is unclear. The germline gives CDR1 MDHEN, CDR2 SYDVKM. V dropped 2 bases and J dropped 12 bases, with 14 bases sitting between them. The CDR3 is 13 residues long. CDR3 bases: TGTGCCAGCAGTTTACGAGATTACACGGGCCAGCATTTT. It translates to CASSLRDYTGQHF.

The chain is built from TRBV30 and TRBJ2-3; D gene uncertain. Germline-derived CDR1 and CDR2 are GTSNPN and SVGIG (reference sequence). CDR3 length: 12 residues. Trimming pared 1 base from V and 14 bases from J, leaving 16 bases between. The CDR3 sequence is CAWSDGAPKTYF. The DNA for the CDR3 is TGTGCCTGGAGTGATGGAGCCCCAAAAACGTATTTT.

This clone was counted only a few times. The chain links TRBV7-2 to TRBJ1-1; D may be TRBD1 (6 bases). Germline CDR1 and CDR2: SGHTA and FQGNSA. V lost 5 bases and J 9 bases, leaving 16 bases between the germline ends. The CDR3 has 13 residues. CDR3 DNA sequence: TGTGCCAGCAGCCCCGAGCAGGGGCGGAAAGCTTTCTTT. It yields the protein CASSPEQGRKAFF.

V usage is TRBV7-9 and J usage is TRBJ2-5; D may be TRBD1 (8 bases). Trimming shortened V by 5 bases and J by 5 bases, and 15 bases separated the two germline ends. CDR1 and CDR2 (germline): SEHNR, FQNEAQ (reference sequence). This CDR3 is 14 amino acids long. This chain's CDR3 is CASSHGQGGETQYF. The DNA for the CDR3 is TGTGCCAGCAGCCACGGACAGGGAGGGGAGACCCAGTACTTC.

This clone came up once. The rearrangement joins TRBV29-1 to TRBJ1-1; 7 bases are shared with TRBD1. There are 13 residues in the CDR3. In germline, CDR1 is SQVTM, CDR2 ANQGSEA. Trimming removed 6 bases from V and 7 bases from J; junction bases left unmatched: 11. The CDR3 here is CSVEWTGSIEAFF. CDR3 nucleotide sequence: TGCAGCGTCGAGTGGACAGGAAGTATTGAAGCTTTCTTT. Full variable domain (rest looked up from reference TRBV29-1 and TRBJ1-1): SAVISQKPSRDICQRGTSLTIQCQVDSQVTMMFWYRQQPGQSLTLIATANQGSEATYESGFVIDKFPISRPNLTFSTLTVSNMSPEDSSIYLCSVEWTGSIEAFFGQGTRLTVV.

The chain employs TRBV15 and TRBJ1-1; the match to TRBD1 covers 9 bases. The CDR3 covers 16 residues. Germline V lookup: CDR1 LNHNV, CDR2 YYDKDF (reference sequence). With V trimmed by 5 bases and J by 0 bases, 7 bases remained unmatched. CDR3 region: CATSVRDRDVNTEAFF. The CDR3, as DNA: TGTGCCACCAGCGTCCGGGACAGGGATGTGAACACTGAAGCTTTCTTT.

The chain combines TRBV19 with TRBJ2-7, with 12 bases lining up with TRBD1. V was clipped by 6 bases and J by 5 bases; unmatched bases: 8. This CDR3 is built from 15 residues. CDR1 is LNHDA, CDR2 SQIVND, per germline (reference sequence). The CDR3: CASSAPGQGANEQYF. The CDR3 nucleotides are TGTGCCAGTAGCGCGCCGGGACAGGGGGCGAACGAGCAGTACTTC.

This clone was seen once. The chain links TRBV3-1 (or the pseudogene TRBV3-2) to TRBJ2-2; D is uncertain. The CDR3 contains 17 residues. Trimming removed 3 bases from V and 1 base from J, with 15 bases in between. Germline V gene data show CDR1 as LGHDT and CDR2 as YNNKEL (reference sequence). The CDR3 loop reads CASSQYRSRENTGELFF. The CDR3 nucleotides are TGTGCCAGCAGCCAGTATCGTTCTCGAGAGAACACCGGGGAGCTGTTTTTT.

To note about this clone: The junction differs from germline at one of its ends, possibly a read error. CDR3 DNA: TGTGCCAGCAGCGCCAATTACGGGCAGTACTTC. This encodes CASSANYGQYF. The chain recombines TRBV11-2 with TRBJ2-7; D uncertain. The germline gives CDR1 SGHAT, CDR2 FQNNGV. This CDR3 region has 11 residues.

This clone was detected a few times. The J gene is TRBJ1-6, the V gene TRBV18, with 9 bases aligning to TRBD1. The trim removed 8 bases at V and 7 bases at J, leaving 9 bases unmatched. The CDR3 is made up of 15 amino acids. Germline CDR1 KGHSH, CDR2 LQKENI. The CDR3 bases are TGTGCCAGCGCACTCCAGGGACAGGGAAATTCACCCCTCCACTTT. Translating gives CASALQGQGNSPLHF. The full variable domain, rest sourced from reference TRBV18 and TRBJ1-6, is NAGVMQNPRHLVRRRGQEARLRCSPMKGHSHVYWYRQLPEEGLKFMVYLQKENIIDESGMPKERFSAEFPKEGPSILRIQQVVRGDSAAYFCASALQGQGNSPLHFGNGTRLTVT.

This rearrangement joins TRBV7-2 to TRBJ2-2; D unresolved. The V and J ends lost 0 bases and 2 bases respectively, with 7 bases between them. CDR3 length: 15 amino acids. Germline V gene data show CDR1 as SGHTA and CDR2 as FQGNSA. The CDR3 reads CASSLAPLNTGELFF. The DNA for the CDR3 is TGTGCCAGCAGCTTAGCCCCCCTTAACACCGGGGAGCTGTTTTTT. The whole variable domain, filled in from reference TRBV7-2 and TRBJ2-2, reads GAGVSQSPSNKVTEKGKDVELRCDPISGHTALYWYRQSLGQGLEFLIYFQGNSAPDKSGLPSDRFSAERTGGSVSTLTIQRTQQEDSAVYLCASSLAPLNTGELFFGEGSRLTVL.

The gene calls are TRBV7-9 and TRBJ2-5, with unresolved D. The length of the CDR3 is 12 residues. Deletions cut 5 bases from V and 3 bases from J, with 7 bases between. CDR1 is SEHNR and CDR2 is FQNEAQ in the germline V gene (reference sequence). CDR3 residues: CASSRGKETQYF. The CDR3 nucleotides are TGTGCCAGCAGCCGCGGTAAAGAGACCCAGTACTTC.

The chain joins TRBV23-1 to TRBJ2-1; D ambiguous. TRBV23-1 is an ORF for which the function is uncertain. V shed 3 bases and J shed 13 bases, with 19 bases lying between them. This CDR3 is built from 14 residues. Written as DNA, the CDR3 is TGCGCCAGCAGTCACCCGACTTCTCCACGATCTCAGTTCTTC. Translating it yields CASSHPTSPRSQFF.

The chain couples TRBV5-5 to TRBJ1-1; D possibly corresponds to TRBD1 (6 bases). There are 15 residues in the CDR3. V was shortened by 4 bases and J by 5 bases, with 18 bases between the two germline ends. Germline-derived CDR1 and CDR2 are SGHKS and YYEKEE (reference sequence). The CDR3 sequence is CASSGGPQGKTEAFF. CDR3 DNA sequence: TGTGCCAGCAGCGGGGGCCCTCAAGGGAAGACTGAAGCTTTCTTT.